The 9 T cell receptor beta chains in this list originate from one sample, sequenced in a study of T-cell memory formation after mild COVID-19 (dated by TCRdb to about 2021). Libraries were constructed by 5' RACE. Sequencing used an Illumina NovaSeq 6000. The public reads were reanalyzed by TCRdb: fastp trimming at Q25, MiXCR alignment, in-frame beta chains only. A single entry per CDR3 protein holds the most common genes and DNA from its merged rows. Across this sample there are a few hundred thousand distinct CDR3 sequences, with about 20% seen only once. The ten largest clones represent about 8.7% of the sample. The material sequenced was PBMCs or a T cell subset sorted from them (not recorded which). The origin of the receptors is an adult woman who had mild COVID-19 (a few samples of this study predate the infection). The sample titles of this study are shuffled in the database, so cell type and time point are left out; the donor was told from shared clones.

This clonotype was picked up a small number of times. The chain links TRBV27 to TRBJ2-1; TRBD2 matches at 9 bases. J lost 9 bases, V lost 0 bases, and 9 bases had no gene match. The CDR3 runs 16 residues. CDR1 is MNHEY, CDR2 SMNVEV, per germline (reference sequence). CDR3 nucleotides: TGTGCCAGCAGTTTATCAGGCGGGAGGGCCTTTTTTGAGCAGTTCTTC. It encodes CASSLSGGRAFFEQFF.

The chain employs TRBV4-2 and TRBJ1-4; 10 bases are shared with TRBD1. J lost 8 bases, V lost 1 base, and 7 bases had no gene match. This CDR3 region has 16 residues. Germline CDR1 is LGHNA and CDR2 is YNFKEQ. CDR3 region: CASSQAPGTGDEKLFF. The CDR3 bases are TGTGCCAGCAGCCAAGCCCCCGGGACAGGGGACGAAAAACTGTTTTTT.

A few counts support this clonotype. This sequence joins TRBV18 and TRBJ1-3; perhaps TRBD1 as D (5 bases). Trimming removed 6 bases at V and 4 bases at J, with 16 bases between. The CDR3 is made up of 15 amino acids. Germline CDR1 KGHSH, CDR2 LQKENI. CDR3: CASSPFQGDGNTIYF. Written as DNA, the CDR3 is TGTGCCAGCTCTCCCTTTCAGGGAGACGGAAACACCATATATTTT.

This clonotype was detected only once. The chain has TRBV12-3 or TRBV12-4 and TRBJ2-5, with 8 bases aligning to TRBD1. The trim removed 8 bases at V and 1 base at J, leaving 3 bases unmatched. The CDR3 is made up of 13 amino acids. This CDR3 reads CASRTGIQETQYF. In DNA, the CDR3 is TGTGCCAGCCGGACAGGGATCCAAGAGACCCAGTACTTC.

Only a few counts were recorded for this clonotype. The chain joins TRBV24-1 to TRBJ1-1; 7 nucleotides line up with TRBD1. In germline, CDR1 is KGHDR, CDR2 SFDVKD. After removal of 3 bases from V and 1 base from J, the junction contained 4 bases not matched to a gene. This CDR3 spans 15 amino acids. CDR3 sequence reads: CATSDTTGQNTEAFF. CDR3 DNA: TGTGCCACCAGTGATACGACAGGGCAGAACACTGAAGCTTTCTTT.

The chain uses TRBV18 and TRBJ1-1; the match to TRBD1 covers 8 bases. The J segment lost 4 bases and the V segment lost 6 bases, leaving 7 bases of the junction unmatched. Germline V gene lookup returns CDR1 KGHSH and CDR2 LQKENI. This CDR3 comprises 14 residues. The CDR3: CASSYGQGATEAFF. CDR3 DNA sequence: TGTGCCAGCTCCTACGGACAGGGAGCCACTGAAGCTTTCTTT. The entire variable domain, with the rest obtained from reference TRBV18 and TRBJ1-1, is as follows: NAGVMQNPRHLVRRRGQEARLRCSPMKGHSHVYWYRQLPEEGLKFMVYLQKENIIDESGMPKERFSAEFPKEGPSILRIQQVVRGDSAAYFCASSYGQGATEAFFGQGTRLTVV.

The chain couples TRBV5-1 to TRBJ1-4; 9 bases align to TRBD1. With 0 bases clipped from V and 2 bases from J, the junction kept 2 bases outside the gene matches. Germline CDR1 SGHRS, CDR2 YFSETQ. The CDR3 spans 16 residues. Here the CDR3 reads CASSLGDRVTNEKLFF. CDR3 DNA: TGCGCCAGCAGCTTGGGGGACAGGGTTACTAATGAAAAACTGTTTTTT.

The chain is built from TRBV6-5 and TRBJ1-5; 9 bases match TRBD1. Germline assignment: CDR1 MNHEY and CDR2 SVGAGI. The CDR3 covers 14 residues. Germline trimming cut 5 bases from V and 11 bases from J; bases unmatched to any gene: 10. The CDR3 spells CASSHEGTGTTQHF. DNA for the CDR3: TGTGCCAGCAGTCATGAAGGGACAGGGACGACCCAGCATTTT.

This sequence joins TRBV24-1 and TRBJ2-1, with 13 bases fitting TRBD2. Germline CDR1 KGHDR, CDR2 SFDVKD. The ends lost 3 bases at V and 7 bases at J; junction bases unmatched: 11. This CDR3 has 18 residues. This CDR3 reads CATSDALGLAGAGNEQFF. CDR3 DNA sequence: TGTGCCACCAGTGATGCCCTCGGACTAGCGGGAGCTGGTAATGAGCAGTTCTTC.